The clone carrying this TCR beta chain was recorded many times. V was clipped by 5 bases and J by 6 bases, with 10 bases between them. Germline-derived CDR1 and CDR2 are GTSNPN and SVGIG (reference sequence). The CDR3 consists of 11 residues. The investigators amplified TCR beta CDR3 regions from RNA transcripts. The HTBI primer set drove a first-round RT-PCR of the TCR CDR3. TCRdb itself ran the multiplex PCR reads through MiXCR, one entry per CDR3 protein. The table includes roughly 260,000 distinct CDR3 sequences, 13% to 15% detected once. Disease duration under 2 months; hyperthyroidism patients were aged 18 to 65. The diagnoses drew upon clinical symptoms, serum thyroxine and TRAb, thyroid ultrasound and orbital computed tomography. This entry is derived from a study of T cells in Graves' hyperthyroidism and ophthalmopathy.

Source material: blood. This TCR was recovered from a woman in her forties with Graves' hyperthyroidism that later progressed to Graves' ophthalmopathy. V gene TRBV30 combines with J gene TRBJ1-1; D uncertain. The CDR3 spells CAWGRSPEAFF. The CDR3 DNA follows: TGTGCCTGGGGTAGGTCCCCTGAAGCTTTCTTT.